This is a list of T cell receptor beta chains from one sample in a study of cytomegalovirus exposure and HLA in healthy donors. TCRdb keeps only in-frame clones here, not all; method: immunoSEQ multiplex PCR. The sample includes 95,000 to 150,000 clones, around 75% seen only once; the top ten take 2.1%. The source material was PBMCs. These receptors originate from a young man in good health and CMV-seronegative. CDR3s include the opening cysteine and the closing phenylalanine or tryptophan. The D gene is left open where the match is weak. Some rows mark clone size as missing; the rest say once, few, many or name a class of expanded clone.

j_gene | abundance | v_gene | d_gene | CDR3nt | CDR3aa
TRBJ2-1 | . | TRBV5-1 | . | TGCGCCAGCAGCTTGGGGGCCAGGGGAGACTACAATGAGCAGTTCTTC | CASSLGARGDYNEQFF
TRBJ2-1 | . | TRBV5-1 | TRBD1 | TGCGCCAGCAGCTCGGATGGACAGGCTGGAGGTGAGCAGTTCTTC | CASSSDGQAGGEQFF
TRBJ1-4 | . | TRBV28 | . | TGTGCCAGCACTGAGACAGGACTTAATGAAAAACTGTTTTTT | CASTETGLNEKLFF
TRBJ1-4 | few | TRBV7-9 | . | TGTGCCAGCAGCCCCAGGAGGGAGGCGGGCGAAAAACTGTTTTTT | CASSPRREAGEKLFF
TRBJ1-2 | . | TRBV5-1 | . | TGCGCCAGCAGCTTGGCAGGGACTTTTTATGGCTACACCTTC | CASSLAGTFYGYTF
TRBJ2-5 | . | TRBV19 | TRBD2 | TGTGCCAGTAGTATGGGTAGCGGGGGGGAAGAGACCCAGTACTTC | CASSMGSGGEETQYF
TRBJ2-7 | few | TRBV29-1 | . | TGCAGCGTTCTCCCGGGCAGGGGGGAATACGAGCAGTACTTC | CSVLPGRGEYEQYF
TRBJ1-6 | . | TRBV7-9 | . | TGTGCCAGCAGCTTAGCACCGCGCCACGCCGAGTTTTCACCCCTCCACTTT | CASSLAPRHAEFSPLHF
TRBJ2-1 | . | TRBV29-1 | . | TGCAGCGTTGAAGATAGCAGGGGTGGGTTTAATGAGCAGTTCTTC | CSVEDSRGGFNEQFF
TRBJ1-1 | . | TRBV2 | TRBD1 | TGTGCCAGCAGGGACAGGCTATCGAACACTGAAGCTTTCTTT | CASRDRLSNTEAFF
TRBJ2-1 | once | TRBV28 | . | TGTGCCAGCACTTTAGACAACTACAATGAGCAGTTCTTC | CASTLDNYNEQFF
TRBJ1-1 | . | TRBV18 | . | TGTGCCAGCTCACCCTGGACAGCTCTGAACACTGAAGCTTTCTTT | CASSPWTALNTEAFF
TRBJ2-7 | . | TRBV13 | TRBD1 | TGTGCCAGCAGCTTAGGCGAAGGGACAGCCGAGCAGTACTTC | CASSLGEGTAEQYF
TRBJ1-4 | . | TRBV19 | . | TGTGCCAGTAGTCCGTCTGGCCTTGGGGGGGAAAAACTGTTTTTT | CASSPSGLGGEKLFF
TRBJ2-2 | . | TRBV5-4 | . | TGTGCCAGCAGCTTTTGGGGGCTGAGCGGGGAGCTGTTTTTT | CASSFWGLSGELFF
TRBJ2-1 | . | TRBV6-5 | TRBD1 | TGTGCCAGCAGTTACTCGGGGACAGGGGGAAATGAGCAGTTCTTC | CASSYSGTGGNEQFF
TRBJ2-2 | once | TRBV2 | TRBD1 | TGTGCCAGCAGTGAAGCCCTAGGGACAGGGAAGACCGGGGAGCTGTTTTTT | CASSEALGTGKTGELFF
TRBJ2-5 | . | TRBV7-2 | . | TGTGCCAGCAGCCCGCTCGGGGGATGGACCCACCATTACTTC | CASSPLGGWTHHYF
TRBJ2-7 | . | TRBV10-3 | . | TGTGCCATCATGACAGTTAACTCCTACGAGCAGTACTTC | CAIMTVNSYEQYF
TRBJ2-3 | . | TRBV2 | TRBD2 | TGTGCCAGCAGGCGGGCGGGGGTGATCCTCGGAGATACGCAGTATTTT | CASRRAGVILGDTQYF
TRBJ2-3 | few | TRBV13 | . | TGTGCCAGCAGCTTAGGGACAGTTCTAGATACGCAGTATTTT | CASSLGTVLDTQYF
TRBJ2-7 | . | TRBV6-5 | TRBD2 | TGTGCCAGCAGTTATCCGGCGGGGGATCCTACCTACGAGCAGTACTTC | CASSYPAGDPTYEQYF
TRBJ2-1 | . | TRBV9 | TRBD2 | TGTGCCAGCAGTCCCGCGGGGGGTTCCTACAATGAGCAGTTCTTC | CASSPAGGSYNEQFF
TRBJ1-5 | . | TRBV7-8 | TRBD1 | TGTGCCAGCAGCTCCGGGACAGCTAGCAATCAGCCCCAGCATTTT | CASSSGTASNQPQHF
TRBJ2-7 | . | TRBV25-1 | TRBD1 | TGTGCCAGCAGGCGGACAGGGGCCTACGAGCAGTACTTC | CASRRTGAYEQYF
TRBJ1-4 | . | TRBV27 | TRBD1 | TGTGCCAGCAGATCCCCGGGACAGGGTAATGAAAAACTGTTTTTT | CASRSPGQGNEKLFF
TRBJ2-1 | . | TRBV5-1 | . | TGCGCCAGCAGCCATCCGGCGGGGAGCTCCTACAATGAGCAGTTCTTC | CASSHPAGSSYNEQFF
TRBJ1-1 | . | TRBV6-5 | TRBD1 | TGTGCCAGCAGTTACGGGGGACAGGGGGTCGAAGCTTTCTTT | CASSYGGQGVEAFF
TRBJ2-3 | few | TRBV11-2 | TRBD2 | TGTGCCAGCTCTCCCGTTGCGCGGGGGTCAGATACGCAGTATTTT | CASSPVARGSDTQYF
TRBJ2-5 | . | TRBV19 | TRBD2 | TGTGCCAGTAGTATTCCGGGACTAGCGGGAGAGACCCAGTACTTC | CASSIPGLAGETQYF
TRBJ1-1 | once | TRBV28 | . | TGTGCCAGCAGTTTATGGTGGGAGCCTCTCACTGAAGCTTTCTTT | CASSLWWEPLTEAFF
TRBJ1-1 | . | TRBV7-9 | . | TGTGCCAGCAGCTTAGATGGGGAGGTCGACACTGAAGCTTTCTTT | CASSLDGEVDTEAFF
TRBJ1-2 | . | TRBV28 | TRBD1 | TGTGCCACCTCAGGACAGGGGAGAAGGGGCTACACCTTC | CATSGQGRRGYTF
TRBJ1-1 | . | TRBV4-3 | . | TGCGCCAGCAGCCAAGATCTTCCAGGGCCCATGAACACTGAAGCTTTCTTT | CASSQDLPGPMNTEAFF
TRBJ2-1 | . | TRBV6-5 | . | TGTGCCAGCAGACTGCAGGCCCTCCTCCACAATGAGCAGTTCTTC | CASRLQALLHNEQFF
TRBJ1-4 | few | TRBV2 | . | TGTGCCAGCACCGCACTTTCAAACAGGGTCGGTGAAAAACTGTTTTTT | CASTALSNRVGEKLFF
TRBJ2-5 | . | TRBV7-6 | TRBD2 | TGTGCCACTCCCGGGACTAGCGGGGAGACCCAGTACTTC | CATPGTSGETQYF
TRBJ1-2 | few | TRBV5-1 | TRBD1 | TGCGCCACCCGGGACAGCTCCTATGGCTACACCTTC | CATRDSSYGYTF
TRBJ1-3 | . | TRBV21-1 | . | TGTGCCAGCAGACCCGGGACGCCAGCTCAGGGGTCTGGAAACACCATATATTTT | CASRPGTPAQGSGNTIYF
TRBJ2-1 | few | TRBV6-4 | TRBD2 | TGTGCCAGCAGTACAGATGTAGCGGGGAGTAGTGAGCAGTTCTTC | CASSTDVAGSSEQFF
TRBJ1-5 | . | TRBV2 | . | TGTGCCAGCAGCGTAGACAGTGGCAGGATCCCCCAGCATTTT | CASSVDSGRIPQHF
TRBJ2-7 | few | TRBV4-3 | . | TGCGCCAGCAGCCAGGGACAAACGACCTACGAGCAGTACTTC | CASSQGQTTYEQYF
TRBJ2-4 | . | TRBV2 | TRBD2 | TGTGCCAGCAGTGAAGAGGCATTGTCAGGACTAGCGCCTCCCTTC | CASSEEALSGLAPPF
TRBJ2-3 | . | TRBV5-1 | . | TGCGCCAGCAGCCCCGAACTAAGCACAGATACGCAGTATTTT | CASSPELSTDTQYF
TRBJ1-2 | . | TRBV7-9 | . | TGTGCCAGCAGCTTGGGCGGGAACTACACCTTC | CASSLGGNYTF
TRBJ2-7 | . | TRBV7-7 | . | TGTGCCAGCAGCTCGACTGGCGGGGCAACCTACGAGCAGTACTTC | CASSSTGGATYEQYF
TRBJ2-5 | . | TRBV10-1 | . | TGCGCCAGCAGGGCAGGGGGGGAGACCCAGTACTTC | CASRAGGETQYF
TRBJ1-2 | . | TRBV7-6 | . | TGTGCCAGCAGCTTAGAACCCCTGGGCAGGGCCCCTTCTATCTATGGCTACACCTTC | CASSLEPLGRAPSIYGYTF
TRBJ1-1 | . | TRBV9 | TRBD1 | TGTGCCAGCAGCGGGGGACAGGGGACGAACACTGAAGCTTTCTTT | CASSGGQGTNTEAFF
TRBJ2-2 | . | TRBV5-6 | . | TGTGCCAGCAGTTCTGCACCCCGGGATATCACCGGGGAGCTGTTTTTT | CASSSAPRDITGELFF
TRBJ2-7 | . | TRBV6-5 | . | TGTGCCAGCAGCTATGCGGAGGGCTACGAGCAGTACTTC | CASSYAEGYEQYF
TRBJ2-7 | once | TRBV10-3 | . | TGTGCCATCAGTGATATCACGATGGGACTGGACGAGCAGTACTTC | CAISDITMGLDEQYF
TRBJ2-6 | . | TRBV5-1 | . | TGCGCCAGCAGCTTGGATCCCCTCGACTCTGGGGCCAACGGCCTGACTTTC | CASSLDPLDSGANGLTF
TRBJ2-3 | . | TRBV5-4 | TRBD2 | TGTGCCAGCAGCTTGGGACTAGCGGGGGGGCCGGCAGATACGCAGTATTTT | CASSLGLAGGPADTQYF
TRBJ2-5 | . | TRBV28 | . | TGTGCCAGCACTGTTGGTGGACTGGAGCAAGAGACCCAGTACTTC | CASTVGGLEQETQYF